A selection of T cell receptor beta chains follows, all from one sample in a study of response to subunit inactivated influenza vaccine. TCRdb redid the calling of the RT-PCR reads with MiXCR, one entry per CDR3 protein. Of fewer than 550,000 distinct CDR3 sequences detected, about 25% appear once; the ten largest clones hold over 1.5%. The specimen comprised CD4+ T cells sorted from PBMCs, sampled around 5 days after vaccination. The source of these receptors is a man aged 50 to 59 who received an inactivated influenza vaccine. Both conserved end residues are part of each CDR3. The D gene is left open where the match is weak. The size of a clone is reported for some rows only, either as once, few or many, or as a class for expanded clones.

>medium-sized|13|TRBJ2-1|.|TRBV12-3/TRBV12-4
CASSRRATNEQFF
TGTGCCAGCAGCCGAAGGGCCACCAATGAGCAGTTCTTC
>few|15|TRBJ1-6|TRBD1|TRBV7-2
CASRYTGTGNSPLHF
TGTGCCAGCAGATACACCGGGACAGGGAATTCACCCCTCCACTTT
>.|14|TRBJ2-1|.|TRBV20-1
CSAGKTDHRGEQFF
TGCAGTGCTGGCAAAACGGATCACCGCGGTGAGCAGTTCTTC
>many|13|TRBJ2-1|TRBD1|TRBV12-3/TRBV12-4
CASSRNQGAGQFF
TGTGCCAGCAGCCGAAACCAGGGGGCGGGGCAGTTCTTC
>.|14|TRBJ2-3|TRBD1|TRBV20-1
CSASGDRDPDTQYF
TGCAGTGCTAGTGGGGACAGGGACCCAGATACGCAGTATTTT
>many|13|TRBJ2-1|TRBD1|TRBV20-1
CSVRTGARIEQFF
TGCAGCGTCCGGACAGGGGCTCGGATTGAGCAGTTCTTC
>.|14|TRBJ2-7|.|TRBV29-1
CSADRAGGGNEQYF
TGCAGCGCCGACCGGGCAGGGGGGGGGAACGAGCAGTACTTC
>once|16|TRBJ2-3|TRBD1|TRBV25-1
CASSVTPGQGADTQYF
TGTGCCAGCAGTGTAACCCCGGGACAGGGGGCAGATACGCAGTATTTT
>once|14|TRBJ2-7|TRBD2|TRBV4-2
CASETLAGAHEQYF
TGTGCCAGCGAGACGCTAGCGGGAGCACACGAGCAGTACTTC
>.|14|TRBJ2-5|TRBD2|TRBV29-1
CSVGGTSTQETQYF
TGCAGCGTTGGGGGGACTAGCACCCAAGAGACCCAGTACTTC
>few|13|TRBJ1-2|.|TRBV13
CASSREDIAGYTF
TGTGCCAGCAGTCGTGAGGACATTGCTGGCTACACCTTC
>few|15|TRBJ2-7|.|TRBV6-1
CASLGGQTDIYEQYF
TGTGCCAGCCTTGGGGGGCAGACCGATATATACGAGCAGTACTTC
>many|14|TRBJ2-2|TRBD1|TRBV12-3/TRBV12-4
CASRDRENTGELFF
TGTGCCAGCAGAGACAGGGAAAACACCGGGGAGCTGTTTTTT
>few|14|TRBJ2-7|.|TRBV7-2
CASSLQQVGYEQYF
TGTGCCAGCAGCTTACAGCAGGTGGGGTACGAGCAGTACTTC
>.|13|TRBJ2-6|.|TRBV29-1
CSVVGNGANVLTF
TGCAGCGTTGTCGGGAATGGGGCCAACGTCCTGACTTTC